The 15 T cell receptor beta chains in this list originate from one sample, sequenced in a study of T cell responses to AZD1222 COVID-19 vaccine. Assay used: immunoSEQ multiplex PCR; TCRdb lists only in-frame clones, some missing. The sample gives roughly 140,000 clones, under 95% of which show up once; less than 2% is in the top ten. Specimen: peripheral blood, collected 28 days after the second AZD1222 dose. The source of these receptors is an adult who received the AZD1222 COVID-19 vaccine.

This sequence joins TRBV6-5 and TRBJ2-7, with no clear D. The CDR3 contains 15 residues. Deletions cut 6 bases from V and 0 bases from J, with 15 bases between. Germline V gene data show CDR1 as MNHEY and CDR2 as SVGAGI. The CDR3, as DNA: TGTGCCAGCAGACCCCCCGGTCTAAGCTCCTACGAGCAGTACTTC. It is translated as CASRPPGLSSYEQYF.

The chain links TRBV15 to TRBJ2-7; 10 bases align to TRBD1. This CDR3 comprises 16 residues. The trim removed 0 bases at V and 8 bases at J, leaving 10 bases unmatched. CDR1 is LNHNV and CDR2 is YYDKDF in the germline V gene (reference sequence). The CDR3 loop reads CATSRETRQGASKQYF. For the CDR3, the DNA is TGTGCCACCAGCAGAGAAACGAGACAGGGGGCGTCTAAGCAGTACTTC.

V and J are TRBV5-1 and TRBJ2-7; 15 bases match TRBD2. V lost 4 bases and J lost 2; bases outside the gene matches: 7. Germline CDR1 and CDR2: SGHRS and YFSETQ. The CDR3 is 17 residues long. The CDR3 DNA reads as TGCGCCAGCAGCGCCGGGACTAGCGGGAGGACTACCTACGAGCAGTACTTC. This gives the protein CASSAGTSGRTTYEQYF.

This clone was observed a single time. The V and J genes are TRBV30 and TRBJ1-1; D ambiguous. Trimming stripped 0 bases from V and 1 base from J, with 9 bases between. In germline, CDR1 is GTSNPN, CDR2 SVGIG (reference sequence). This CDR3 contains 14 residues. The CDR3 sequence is CAWSVRPPNTEAFF. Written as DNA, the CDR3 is TGTGCCTGGAGTGTACGGCCGCCGAACACTGAAGCTTTCTTT. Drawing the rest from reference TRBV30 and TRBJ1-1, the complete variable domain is SQTIHQWPATLVQPVGSPLSLECTVEGTSNPNLYWYRQAAGRGLQLLFYSVGIGQISSEVPQNLSASRPQDRQFILSSKKLLLSDSGFYLCAWSVRPPNTEAFFGQGTRLTVV.

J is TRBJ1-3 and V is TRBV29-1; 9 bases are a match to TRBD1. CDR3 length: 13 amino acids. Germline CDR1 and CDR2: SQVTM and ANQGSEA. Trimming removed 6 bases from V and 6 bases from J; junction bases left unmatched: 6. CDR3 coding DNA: TGCAGCGTCCTCCGGGACAGGGAAAACACCATATATTTT. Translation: CSVLRDRENTIYF.

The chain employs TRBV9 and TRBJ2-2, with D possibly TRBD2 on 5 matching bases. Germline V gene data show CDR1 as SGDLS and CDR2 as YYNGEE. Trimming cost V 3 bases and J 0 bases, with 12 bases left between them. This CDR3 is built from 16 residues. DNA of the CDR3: TGTGCCAGCAGCGCTGAGCGGACTGCGAACACCGGGGAGCTGTTTTTT. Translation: CASSAERTANTGELFF. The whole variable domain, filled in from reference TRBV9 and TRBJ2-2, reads DSGVTQTPKHLITATGQRVTLRCSPRSGDLSVYWYQQSLDQGLQFLIQYYNGEERAKGNILERFSAQQFPDLHSELNLSSLELGDSALYFCASSAERTANTGELFFGEGSRLTVL.

Here the CDR3 reads CATSRDRISGANVLTF. The CDR3 DNA follows: TGTGCCACCAGCAGAGACAGGATCTCTGGGGCCAACGTCCTGACTTTC. The chain recombines TRBV15 with TRBJ2-6; no clear D gene. Germline loops: CDR1 LNHNV, CDR2 YYDKDF (reference sequence). This CDR3 spans 16 amino acids. V was pared by 0 bases and J by 0 bases, with 6 bases between.

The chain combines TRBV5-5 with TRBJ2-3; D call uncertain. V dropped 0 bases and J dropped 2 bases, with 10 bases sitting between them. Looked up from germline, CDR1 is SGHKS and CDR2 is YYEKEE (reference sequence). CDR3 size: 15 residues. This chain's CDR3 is CASSLEVALTDTQYF. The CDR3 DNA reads TGTGCCAGCAGCTTGGAGGTGGCCCTCACAGATACGCAGTATTTT.

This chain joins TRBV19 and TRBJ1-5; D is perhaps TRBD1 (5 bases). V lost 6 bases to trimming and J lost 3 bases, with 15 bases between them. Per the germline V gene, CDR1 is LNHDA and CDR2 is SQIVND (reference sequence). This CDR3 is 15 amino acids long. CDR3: CASRNLIGANQPQHF. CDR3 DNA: TGTGCCAGTAGAAACCTTATAGGGGCCAATCAGCCCCAGCATTTT.

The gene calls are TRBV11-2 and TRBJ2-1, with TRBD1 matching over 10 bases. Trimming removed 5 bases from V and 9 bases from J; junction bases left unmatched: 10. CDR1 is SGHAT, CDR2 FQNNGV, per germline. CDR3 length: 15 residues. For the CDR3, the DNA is TGTGCCAGCAGCGGAATGGGGACAGGGGACGGTGAGCAGTTCTTC. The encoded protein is CASSGMGTGDGEQFF.

The CDR3 bases are TGTGCCAGCAGTTTAATAGGGGCGGGAGCGGCCTACAATGAGCAGTTCTTC. Translated: CASSLIGAGAAYNEQFF. The V call is TRBV27, the J call TRBJ2-1, with 7 bases that match TRBD2. With V trimmed by 2 bases and J by 2 bases, 9 bases remained unmatched. CDR1 and CDR2 (germline): MNHEY, SMNVEV (reference sequence). The CDR3 runs to 17 residues.

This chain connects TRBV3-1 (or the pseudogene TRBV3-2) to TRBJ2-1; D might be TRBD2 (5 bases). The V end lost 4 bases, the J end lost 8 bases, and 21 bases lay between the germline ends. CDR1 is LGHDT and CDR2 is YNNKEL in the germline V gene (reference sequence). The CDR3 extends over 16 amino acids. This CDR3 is CASSLVDGGRYDEQFF. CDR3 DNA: TGTGCCAGCAGCCTAGTAGATGGCGGGCGGTACGATGAGCAGTTCTTC.

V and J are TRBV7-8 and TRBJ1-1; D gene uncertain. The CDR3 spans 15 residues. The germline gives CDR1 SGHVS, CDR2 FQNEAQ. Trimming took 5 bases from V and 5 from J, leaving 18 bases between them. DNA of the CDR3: TGTGCCAGCAGCCCACCTTCGGTTGCGAGGACTGAAGCTTTCTTT. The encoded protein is CASSPPSVARTEAFF.

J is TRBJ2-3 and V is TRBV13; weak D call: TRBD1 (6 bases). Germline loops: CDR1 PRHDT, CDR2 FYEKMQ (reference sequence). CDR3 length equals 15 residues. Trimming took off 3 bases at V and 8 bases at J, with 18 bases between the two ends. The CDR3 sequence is CASSLGQTSKGTQYF. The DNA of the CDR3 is TGTGCCAGCAGCTTGGGACAAACGTCGAAAGGTACGCAGTATTTT.

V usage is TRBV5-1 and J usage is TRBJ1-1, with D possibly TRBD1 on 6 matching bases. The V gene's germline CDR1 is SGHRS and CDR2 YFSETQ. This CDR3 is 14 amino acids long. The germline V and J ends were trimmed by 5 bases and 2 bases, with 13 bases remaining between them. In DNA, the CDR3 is TGCGCCAGCAGTTCCTCGGGGGCTAACACTGAAGCTTTCTTT. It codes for CASSSSGANTEAFF.